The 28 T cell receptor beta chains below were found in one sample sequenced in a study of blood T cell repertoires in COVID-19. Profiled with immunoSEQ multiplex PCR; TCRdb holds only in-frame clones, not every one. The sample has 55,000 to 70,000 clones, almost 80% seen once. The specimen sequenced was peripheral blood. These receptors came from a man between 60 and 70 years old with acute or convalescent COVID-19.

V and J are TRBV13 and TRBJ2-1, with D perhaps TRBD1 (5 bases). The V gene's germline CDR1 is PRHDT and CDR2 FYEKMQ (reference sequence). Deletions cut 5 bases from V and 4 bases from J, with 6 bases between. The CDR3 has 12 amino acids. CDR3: CASSRQYNEQFF. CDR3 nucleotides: TGTGCCAGCAGCCGACAGTACAATGAGCAGTTCTTC.

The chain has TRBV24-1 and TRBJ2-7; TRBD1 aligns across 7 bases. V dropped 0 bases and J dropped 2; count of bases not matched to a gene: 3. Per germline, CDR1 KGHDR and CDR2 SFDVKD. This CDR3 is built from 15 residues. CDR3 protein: CATSDLKGQTYEQYF. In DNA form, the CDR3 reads TGTGCCACCAGTGATTTGAAGGGACAGACCTACGAGCAGTACTTC.

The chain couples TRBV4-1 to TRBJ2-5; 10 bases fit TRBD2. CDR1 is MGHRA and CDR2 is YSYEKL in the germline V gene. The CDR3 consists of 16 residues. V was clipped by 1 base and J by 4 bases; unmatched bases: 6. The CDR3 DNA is TGCGCCAGCAGCCAAGGATCAGCGGGGGGGGTAGAGACCCAGTACTTC. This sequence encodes CASSQGSAGGVETQYF.

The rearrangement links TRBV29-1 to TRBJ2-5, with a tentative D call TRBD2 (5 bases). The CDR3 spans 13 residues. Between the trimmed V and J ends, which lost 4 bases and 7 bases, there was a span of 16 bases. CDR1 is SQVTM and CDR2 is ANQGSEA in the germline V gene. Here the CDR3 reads CSVGETSKTTQYF. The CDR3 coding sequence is TGCAGCGTTGGGGAGACGTCAAAGACGACCCAGTACTTC.

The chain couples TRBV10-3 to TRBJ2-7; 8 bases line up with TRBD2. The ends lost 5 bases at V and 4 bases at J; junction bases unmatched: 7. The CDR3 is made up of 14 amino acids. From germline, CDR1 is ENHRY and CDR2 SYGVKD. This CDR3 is CAISPGLGSYEQYF. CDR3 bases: TGTGCCATCAGTCCGGGACTAGGGAGTTACGAGCAGTACTTC.

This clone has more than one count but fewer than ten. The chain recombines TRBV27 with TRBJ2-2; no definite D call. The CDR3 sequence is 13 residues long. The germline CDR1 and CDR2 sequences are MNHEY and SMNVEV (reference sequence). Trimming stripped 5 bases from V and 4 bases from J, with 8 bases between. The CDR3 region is CASSLTFTGELFF. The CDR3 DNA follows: TGTGCCAGCAGTCTAACTTTCACCGGGGAGCTGTTTTTT.

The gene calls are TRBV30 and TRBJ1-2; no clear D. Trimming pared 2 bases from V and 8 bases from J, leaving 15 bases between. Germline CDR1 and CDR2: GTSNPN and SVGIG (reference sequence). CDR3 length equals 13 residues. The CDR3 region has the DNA TGTGCCTGGAGTAACAGTCCTAGAGGGGGCTACACCTTC. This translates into CAWSNSPRGGYTF. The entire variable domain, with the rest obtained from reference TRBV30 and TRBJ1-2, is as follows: SQTIHQWPATLVQPVGSPLSLECTVEGTSNPNLYWYRQAAGRGLQLLFYSVGIGQISSEVPQNLSASRPQDRQFILSSKKLLLSDSGFYLCAWSNSPRGGYTFGSGTRLTVV.

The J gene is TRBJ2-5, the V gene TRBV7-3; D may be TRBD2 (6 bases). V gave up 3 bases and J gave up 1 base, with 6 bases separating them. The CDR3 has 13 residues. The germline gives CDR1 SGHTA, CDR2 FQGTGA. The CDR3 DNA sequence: TGTGCCAGCAGCTTTAGCGGCCAAGAGACCCAGTACTTC. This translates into CASSFSGQETQYF.

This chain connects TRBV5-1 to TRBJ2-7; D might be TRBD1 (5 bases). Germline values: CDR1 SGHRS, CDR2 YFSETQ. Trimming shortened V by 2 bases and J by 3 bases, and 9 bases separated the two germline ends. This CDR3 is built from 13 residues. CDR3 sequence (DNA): TGCGCCAGCAGCTTCGCAGGGAACTACGAGCAGTACTTC. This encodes CASSFAGNYEQYF.

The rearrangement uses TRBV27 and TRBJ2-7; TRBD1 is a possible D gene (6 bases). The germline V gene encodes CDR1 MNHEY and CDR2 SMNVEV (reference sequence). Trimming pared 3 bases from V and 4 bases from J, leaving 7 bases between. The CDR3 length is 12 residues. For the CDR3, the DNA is TGTGCCAGCAGTTTGACAGGTTACGAGCAGTACTTC. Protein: CASSLTGYEQYF.

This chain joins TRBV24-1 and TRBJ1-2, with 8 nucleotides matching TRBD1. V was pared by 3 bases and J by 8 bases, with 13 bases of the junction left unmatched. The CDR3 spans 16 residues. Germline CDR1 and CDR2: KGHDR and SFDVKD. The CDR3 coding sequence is TGTGCCACCAGTGATCGTTTGACAGGGGAGGGGGGAGGCTACACCTTC. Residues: CATSDRLTGEGGGYTF.

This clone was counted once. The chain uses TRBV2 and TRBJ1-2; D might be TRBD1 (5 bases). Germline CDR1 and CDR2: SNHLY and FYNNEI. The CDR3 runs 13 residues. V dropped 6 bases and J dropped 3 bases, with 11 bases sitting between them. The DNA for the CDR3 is TGTGCCAGCAGAGAGACAGCCTACTATGGCTACACCTTC. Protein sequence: CASRETAYYGYTF.

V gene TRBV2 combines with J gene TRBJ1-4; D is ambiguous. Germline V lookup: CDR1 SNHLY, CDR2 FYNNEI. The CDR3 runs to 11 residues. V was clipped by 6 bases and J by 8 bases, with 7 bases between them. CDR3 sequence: CASRTTEKLFF. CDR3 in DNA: TGTGCCAGCAGGACGACAGAAAAACTGTTTTTT.

The CDR3 spells CGGALNTEAFF. The CDR3 DNA reads TGCGGCGGGGCCTTGAACACTGAAGCTTTCTTT. The chain combines TRBV29-1 with TRBJ1-1; tentative D call: TRBD1 (5 bases). Per germline, CDR1 SQVTM and CDR2 ANQGSEA. The CDR3 contains 11 residues.

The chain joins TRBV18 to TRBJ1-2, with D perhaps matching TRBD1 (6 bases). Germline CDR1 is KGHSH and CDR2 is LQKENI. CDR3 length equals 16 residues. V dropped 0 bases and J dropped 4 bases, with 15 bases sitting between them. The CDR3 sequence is CASSPPQGMGPYGYTF. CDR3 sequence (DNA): TGTGCCAGCTCACCACCCCAGGGGATGGGGCCCTATGGCTACACCTTC.

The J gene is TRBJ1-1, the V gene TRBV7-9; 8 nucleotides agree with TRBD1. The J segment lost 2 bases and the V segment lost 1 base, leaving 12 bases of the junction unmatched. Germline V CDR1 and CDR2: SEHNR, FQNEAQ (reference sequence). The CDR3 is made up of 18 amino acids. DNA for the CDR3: TGTGCCAGCAGCTTAGGGTCGTTTAGGCAGGGGGCTAACACTGAAGCTTTCTTT. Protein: CASSLGSFRQGANTEAFF.

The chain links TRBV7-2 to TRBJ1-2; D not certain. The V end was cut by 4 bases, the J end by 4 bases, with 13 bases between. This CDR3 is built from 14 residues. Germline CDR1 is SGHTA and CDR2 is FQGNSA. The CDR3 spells CASSSGFGPYGYTF. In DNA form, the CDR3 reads TGTGCCAGCAGCTCGGGATTCGGACCCTATGGCTACACCTTC. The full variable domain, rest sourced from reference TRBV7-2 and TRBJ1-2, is GAGVSQSPSNKVTEKGKDVELRCDPISGHTALYWYRQSLGQGLEFLIYFQGNSAPDKSGLPSDRFSAERTGGSVSTLTIQRTQQEDSAVYLCASSSGFGPYGYTFGSGTRLTVV.

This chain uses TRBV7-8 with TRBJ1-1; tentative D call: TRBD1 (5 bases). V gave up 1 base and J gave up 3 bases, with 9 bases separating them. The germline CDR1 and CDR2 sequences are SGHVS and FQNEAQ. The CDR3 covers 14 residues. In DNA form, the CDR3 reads TGTGCCAGCAGCTTAGGATCAGGGTACACTGAAGCTTTCTTT. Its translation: CASSLGSGYTEAFF.

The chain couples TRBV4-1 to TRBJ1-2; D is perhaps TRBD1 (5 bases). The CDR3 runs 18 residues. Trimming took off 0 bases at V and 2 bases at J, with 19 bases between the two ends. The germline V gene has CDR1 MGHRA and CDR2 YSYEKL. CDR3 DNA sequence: TGCGCCAGCAGCCAAGATCCCCCGGTGGCAGGGAGGAACTATGGCTACACCTTC. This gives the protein CASSQDPPVAGRNYGYTF.

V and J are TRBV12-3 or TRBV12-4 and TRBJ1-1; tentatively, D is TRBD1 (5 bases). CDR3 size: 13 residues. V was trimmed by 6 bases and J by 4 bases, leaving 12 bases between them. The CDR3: CASSFNQGTEAFF. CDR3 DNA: TGTGCCAGCAGCTTTAATCAGGGCACTGAAGCTTTCTTT.

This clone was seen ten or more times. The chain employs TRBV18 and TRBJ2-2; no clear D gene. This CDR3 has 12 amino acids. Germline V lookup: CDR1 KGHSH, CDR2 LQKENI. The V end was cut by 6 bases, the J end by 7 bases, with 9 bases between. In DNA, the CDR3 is TGTGCCAGCTCCCTATACGACGGGGAGCTGTTTTTT. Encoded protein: CASSLYDGELFF.

The CDR3 DNA sequence: TGCGCCAGCAGCCAAGATGGGGACAACCATGTCAATGAGCAGTTCTTC. It codes for CASSQDGDNHVNEQFF. This chain links TRBV4-1 with TRBJ2-1; D might be TRBD1 (6 bases). V lost 0 bases to trimming and J lost 6 bases, with 15 bases between them. CDR1 and CDR2 (germline): MGHRA, YSYEKL. CDR3 length: 16 amino acids.

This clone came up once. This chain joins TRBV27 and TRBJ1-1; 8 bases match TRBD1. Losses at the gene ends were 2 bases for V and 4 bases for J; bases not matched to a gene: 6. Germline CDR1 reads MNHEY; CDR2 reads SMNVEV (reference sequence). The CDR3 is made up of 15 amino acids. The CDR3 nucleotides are TGTGCCAGCAGTTTAGTCAGGGGGCCGGGCACTGAAGCTTTCTTT. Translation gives CASSLVRGPGTEAFF.

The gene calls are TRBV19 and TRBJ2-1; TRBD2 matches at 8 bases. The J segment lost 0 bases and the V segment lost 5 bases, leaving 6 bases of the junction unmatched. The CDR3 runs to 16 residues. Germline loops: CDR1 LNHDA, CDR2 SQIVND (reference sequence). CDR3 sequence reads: CASSSLADSSYNEQFF. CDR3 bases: TGTGCCAGTAGTTCACTAGCGGATAGCTCCTACAATGAGCAGTTCTTC.

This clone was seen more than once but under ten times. The CDR3 here is CASSQDLFGGRYGTIYF. CDR3 nucleotides: TGTGCCAGCAGCCAAGATTTGTTCGGAGGGAGGTACGGTACCATATATTTT. This chain joins TRBV4-2 and TRBJ1-3; D unclear. Per the germline V gene, CDR1 is LGHNA and CDR2 is YNFKEQ. CDR3 length: 17 amino acids. Trimming removed 0 bases at V and 10 bases at J, with 22 bases between.

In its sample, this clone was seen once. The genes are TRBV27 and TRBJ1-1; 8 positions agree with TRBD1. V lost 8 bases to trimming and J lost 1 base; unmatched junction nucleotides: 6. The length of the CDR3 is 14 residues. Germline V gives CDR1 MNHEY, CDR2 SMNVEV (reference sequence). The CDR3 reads CASHVQGANTEAFF. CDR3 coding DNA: TGTGCCAGCCACGTCCAGGGGGCGAACACTGAAGCTTTCTTT.

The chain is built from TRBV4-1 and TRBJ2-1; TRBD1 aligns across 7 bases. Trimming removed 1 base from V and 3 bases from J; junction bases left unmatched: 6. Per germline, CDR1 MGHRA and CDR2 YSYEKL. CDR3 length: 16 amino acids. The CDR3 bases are TGCGCCAGCAGCCAAGTTCCGGGACAGAACTACAATGAGCAGTTCTTC. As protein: CASSQVPGQNYNEQFF.

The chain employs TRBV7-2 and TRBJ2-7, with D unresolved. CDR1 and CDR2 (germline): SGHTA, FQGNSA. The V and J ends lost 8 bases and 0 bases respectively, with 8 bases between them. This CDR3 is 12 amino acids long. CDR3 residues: CASGGRSYEQYF. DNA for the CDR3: TGTGCCAGCGGTGGGCGCTCCTACGAGCAGTACTTC.